This T cell receptor beta chain was recorded in a study of T cell changes during pregnancy in multiple sclerosis. Assay: immunoSEQ multiplex PCR; the TCRdb copy retains only in-frame clones and omits some. The sample has over 85,000 clones; 91% are singletons. Trimming took off 6 bases at V and 6 bases at J, with 15 bases between the two ends. This CDR3 has 14 residues. The germline V gene encodes CDR1 SGHTA and CDR2 FQGNSA. V and J are TRBV7-2 and TRBJ1-5; a weak D match, TRBD1 (6 bases). Sequenced material: peripheral blood, taken after pregnancy. This TCR derives from a female donor in good health, enrolled as a control in a pregnancy study. CDR3 sequence: CASSITGLGQPQHF. As DNA, the CDR3 is TGTGCCAGCAGTATCACAGGGCTGGGTCAGCCCCAGCATTTT.